This TCR beta chain was found in a study of cytotoxic CD8 clonotypes in ibrutinib-treated CLL. Profiled with immunoSEQ multiplex PCR; TCRdb holds only in-frame clones, not every one. The sample records around 77,000 clones, 65% to 85% being singletons. Germline V gene lookup returns CDR1 MNHEY and CDR2 SVGAGI. Trimming pared 5 bases from V and 5 bases from J, leaving 10 bases between. CDR3 size: 12 residues. This clonotype was obtained from a human donor with chronic lymphocytic leukemia. Sequencing was performed on PBMCs, taken at disease progression, from a patient treated with ibrutinib. The V and J genes are TRBV6-5 and TRBJ2-7, with D possibly TRBD1 on 6 matching bases. The CDR3 DNA reads as TGTGCCAGCAGTCTCCAGGGGCACGAGCAGTACTTC. Encoded protein: CASSLQGHEQYF.